The entry below gives a single TCR beta chain sequence along with its context. Its cognate antigen is unknown. The data were taken from a study of CXCR3-negative and CXCR3-positive naive CD8 T cells. Findings and caveats of the study: CXCR3-positive naive cells carried more hydrophobic TRB CDR3s than CXCR3-negative ones.

Libraries of TRB cDNA were made by 5' RACE and carried UMIs. TCRdb reanalyzed the 5' RACE reads and collapses them to one entry per CDR3 protein, without DNA. This repertoire comprises some 100,000 distinct CDR3 sequences; its ten largest clones make up approximately 0.36%. The sample comprised naive CXCR3+ CD8+ T cells from blood. This sample's subset: CD45RO-CCR7+CD27+CD95- naive CD8+ T cells expressing CXCR3 (TNR3+). The clonotype comes from a human donor in good health. Some clones in this sample may be carry-over from other donors' samples.

The CDR3 loop is CSALRTDEETQYF. The chain has TRBV20-1 and TRBJ2-5; TCRdb calls TRBD1, which cannot be checked without DNA. Germline V gene sequence: CDR1 DFQATT, CDR2 SNEGSKA (reference sequence). The CDR3 covers 13 residues.